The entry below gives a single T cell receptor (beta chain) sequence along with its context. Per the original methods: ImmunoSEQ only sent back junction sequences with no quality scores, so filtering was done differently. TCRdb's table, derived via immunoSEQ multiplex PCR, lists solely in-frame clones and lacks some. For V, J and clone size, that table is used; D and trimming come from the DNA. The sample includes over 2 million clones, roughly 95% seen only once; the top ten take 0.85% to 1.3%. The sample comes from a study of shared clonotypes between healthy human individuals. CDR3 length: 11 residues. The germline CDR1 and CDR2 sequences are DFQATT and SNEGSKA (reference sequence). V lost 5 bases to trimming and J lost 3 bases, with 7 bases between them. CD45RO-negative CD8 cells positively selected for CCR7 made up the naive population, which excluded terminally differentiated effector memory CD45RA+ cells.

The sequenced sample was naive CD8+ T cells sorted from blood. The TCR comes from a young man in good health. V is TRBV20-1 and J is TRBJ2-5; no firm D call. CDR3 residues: CSAYKEETQYF. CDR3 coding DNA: TGCAGTGCTTATAAGGAAGAGACCCAGTACTTC.